A selection of T cell receptor beta chains follows, all from one sample in a study of blood T cell repertoires in COVID-19. Assay: immunoSEQ multiplex PCR; the TCRdb copy retains only in-frame clones and omits some. In the table there are some 68,000 clones, 75% to 90% of which are singletons. Material: peripheral blood. These TCRs come from a man in his fifties or sixties with active COVID-19. CDR3s include the opening cysteine and the closing phenylalanine or tryptophan. D genes are given only for firm matches. Size tells how often a clone was seen (once, few, many) or the class of an expanded clone, and some rows leave it out.

abundance	d_gene	v_gene	len	j_gene	CDR3nt	CDR3aa
-	-	TRBV11-2	16	TRBJ2-2	TGTGCCAGCAGCTTATTGGGAGGGGGGAACACCGGGGAGCTGTTTTTT	CASSLLGGGNTGELFF
-	TRBD1	TRBV27	16	TRBJ1-5	TGTGCCAGCAGTCGGGGGACAGCTAATAGCAATCAGCCCCAGCATTTT	CASSRGTANSNQPQHF
-	TRBD1	TRBV5-1	17	TRBJ1-1	TGCGCCAGCAGCTTGGAGGGGACAGGGATCATGAACACTGAAGCTTTCTTT	CASSLEGTGIMNTEAFF
-	-	TRBV27	14	TRBJ1-2	TGTGCCAGCAGTTGGACCGGGACACGACTTACCCACGTTTTC	CASSWTGTRLTHVF
once	TRBD2	TRBV7-7	15	TRBJ2-3	TGTGCCAGCAGCCAAACTAGCGGGGGCACAGATACGCAGTATTTT	CASSQTSGGTDTQYF
-	-	TRBV2	15	TRBJ2-2	TGTGCCAGCAGTGACCCAGGATCGAACACCGGGGAGCTGTTTTTT	CASSDPGSNTGELFF
-	TRBD1	TRBV18	16	TRBJ1-3	TGTGCCAGCTCACCGGCCTCGACAGGGTCTGGAAACACCATATATTTT	CASSPASTGSGNTIYF
-	TRBD1	TRBV30	12	TRBJ2-5	TGTGCCTGGGACAGGGGAACAGAGACCCAGTACTTC	CAWDRGTETQYF
-	-	TRBV5-6	15	TRBJ2-2	TGTGCCAGCAGACCAGGGAATTCGAACACCGGGGAGCTGTTTTTT	CASRPGNSNTGELFF
few	-	TRBV9	17	TRBJ2-1	TGTGCCAGCAGCGCCTCGGACCTCAACGGGGGCTACAATGAGCAGTTCTTC	CASSASDLNGGYNEQFF
-	-	TRBV5-1	14	TRBJ1-2	TGCGCCAGCAGCCAAGGAACAGTAAACTATGGCTACACCTTC	CASSQGTVNYGYTF
once	TRBD2	TRBV6-5	16	TRBJ2-1	TGTGCCAGCAGTTACTCGGGGCTAGCGGGGTACAATGAGCAGTTCTTC	CASSYSGLAGYNEQFF
few	TRBD2	TRBV7-9	16	TRBJ2-5	TGTGCCAGCAGTCCCCGTTCGAGCGGGGGGGAAGAGACCCAGTACTTC	CASSPRSSGGEETQYF
-	TRBD1	TRBV6-5	14	TRBJ1-2	TGTGCCAGCAGTCGGCGACAGGGAGGCGATGGCTACACCTTC	CASSRRQGGDGYTF
-	-	TRBV3-1/TRBV3-2	11	TRBJ2-7	TGTGCCAGCAGCCACCAATACGAGCAGTACTTC	CASSHQYEQYF
-	-	TRBV7-7	13	TRBJ1-1	TGTGCCAGCAGCATGGAGGAAGGTAGTAGAGCTTTCTTT	CASSMEEGSRAFF
-	-	TRBV7-2	14	TRBJ1-2	TGTGCCAGCAGCTTATCGGCCAGGGTCTACGGCTACACCTTC	CASSLSARVYGYTF
-	-	TRBV12-5	15	TRBJ2-7	TGTGCTAGTGGTTTGGTACGTGAGACAGGCTACGAGCAGTACTTC	CASGLVRETGYEQYF
-	TRBD2	TRBV7-3	15	TRBJ2-3	TGTGCCAGCAGCGCACTAGCGGGGGGGCCAGATACGCAGTATTTT	CASSALAGGPDTQYF
-	TRBD2	TRBV5-1	16	TRBJ2-1	TGCGCCAGCAGCTTGGAAGCTAGCGGGGGGTACAATGAGCAGTTCTTC	CASSLEASGGYNEQFF
-	-	TRBV3-1/TRBV3-2	15	TRBJ2-7	TGTGCCAGCAGCCAAGGTCCCGGGACTCAATACGAGCAGTACTTC	CASSQGPGTQYEQYF
-	-	TRBV9	13	TRBJ2-5	TGTGCCAGCAGCACCTCTCCCCGGGGGACCCAGTACTTC	CASSTSPRGTQYF
-	TRBD2	TRBV11-1	19	TRBJ2-5	TGTGCCAGCAGCTTAGCCCGGACTAGCGGGGGGGCCCGCCAAGAGACCCAGTACTTC	CASSLARTSGGARQETQYF
-	TRBD1	TRBV7-9	15	TRBJ1-2	TGTGCCAGCAGCTTATTCGGACAGGGGATCTATGGCTACACCTTC	CASSLFGQGIYGYTF
-	-	TRBV5-1	12	TRBJ1-2	TGCGCCAGCGGCTCAGGGTACTATGGCTACACCTTC	CASGSGYYGYTF
medium-sized	-	TRBV6-5	15	TRBJ1-2	TGTGCCAGCAGTTTCCGGACAGAAACCAACTATGGCTACACCTTC	CASSFRTETNYGYTF
-	-	TRBV9	15	TRBJ1-6	TGTGCCAGCAGCGTAGTGGCAGGGCCAGATTCACCCCTCCACTTT	CASSVVAGPDSPLHF
once	-	TRBV6-2/TRBV6-3	11	TRBJ2-1	TGTGCCAGCAGTCCCCGGGATATGCAGTTCTTC	CASSPRDMQFF
-	TRBD2	TRBV2	18	TRBJ2-2	TGTGCCAGCAGCGCGCCGACTAGCGGGGGGTCTAACACCGGGGAGCTGTTTTTT	CASSAPTSGGSNTGELFF
-	-	TRBV20-1	11	TRBJ1-2	TGCAGTGCAGGGAGGGTGGATGGCTACACCTTC	CSAGRVDGYTF
-	-	TRBV10-3	14	TRBJ2-2	TGTGCCATCAGGCCCTTCCCAGTCACCGGGGAGCTGTTTTTT	CAIRPFPVTGELFF
-	TRBD2	TRBV27	15	TRBJ2-1	TGTGCCAGCAGTTTTTTTGGCGGGGGGGCCAATGAGCAGTTCTTC	CASSFFGGGANEQFF
-	TRBD1	TRBV5-1	15	TRBJ1-5	TGCGCCAGCAGACCCGGGACAGGGGCCGCCGCAGCCCAGCATTTT	CASRPGTGAAAAQHF
-	-	TRBV10-3	14	TRBJ1-4	TGTGCCATCAGGGGACATTTCCGTAGTGAAAAACTGTTTTTT	CAIRGHFRSEKLFF
few	TRBD1	TRBV4-1	16	TRBJ1-6	TGCGCCAGCAGCCAACCTACAGGGGCGAGAGGGTCACCCCTCCACTTT	CASSQPTGARGSPLHF
-	TRBD1	TRBV23-1	16	TRBJ2-2	TGCGCCAGCACCGAAGGGGCAGGGGGAAGGAACGGGGAGCTGTTTTTT	CASTEGAGGRNGELFF
-	-	TRBV4-3	17	TRBJ1-6	TGCGCCAGCAGCCAAGAGTTTGGGGGGAAATATAATTCACCCCTCCACTTT	CASSQEFGGKYNSPLHF
-	-	TRBV10-1	14	TRBJ1-1	TGCGCCAGCAGTGACGGTCCTCCGAACACTGAAGCTTTCTTT	CASSDGPPNTEAFF
-	-	TRBV4-3	14	TRBJ1-4	TGCGCCAGCAGCCAAGAACAGAGTAATGAAAAACTGTTTTTT	CASSQEQSNEKLFF
-	TRBD1	TRBV19	16	TRBJ1-5	TGTGCCAGTAGTACCCTGCCGGGACAGGGAGTTCAGCCCCAGCATTTT	CASSTLPGQGVQPQHF
-	TRBD1	TRBV12-3/TRBV12-4	13	TRBJ1-2	TGTGCCAGCAGGCGGGGACAGGAAGGGGGCTACACCTTC	CASRRGQEGGYTF
-	-	TRBV7-2	16	TRBJ2-3	TGTGCCAGCAGCCCAAGACTCAGCGGAAAAACAGATACGCAGTATTTT	CASSPRLSGKTDTQYF
-	-	TRBV19	15	TRBJ1-3	TGTGCCAGTAGTATAAGACAGAACTCTGGAAACACCATATATTTT	CASSIRQNSGNTIYF
-	-	TRBV11-2	14	TRBJ2-7	TGTGCCAGCAGCTTAGGGACAGTCTCCTACGAGCAGTACTTC	CASSLGTVSYEQYF
-	-	TRBV12-3/TRBV12-4	13	TRBJ1-1	TGTGCCACCGGCGCCCAGGTAAACACTGAAGCTTTCTTT	CATGAQVNTEAFF
-	-	TRBV19	13	TRBJ2-3	TGTGCCAGTAGTGACAGCAACACAGATACGCAGTATTTT	CASSDSNTDTQYF
-	-	TRBV5-8	14	TRBJ2-7	TGTGCCAGCAGCCCTCAGGGGCGTACCTACGAGCAGTACTTC	CASSPQGRTYEQYF
-	-	TRBV7-9	16	TRBJ1-2	TGTGCCAGCAGCTTAGACGGGCAGACAACTAGCCATGGCTACACCTTC	CASSLDGQTTSHGYTF
-	-	TRBV5-1	16	TRBJ2-7	TGCGCCAGCAGCCGCGGGACGTCGAGCAGCTCCTACGAGCAGTACTTC	CASSRGTSSSSYEQYF
-	-	TRBV5-1	13	TRBJ1-2	TGCGCCAGCAGCCGAGCGCCTTCCGAGGGCTACACCTTC	CASSRAPSEGYTF
-	TRBD1	TRBV4-1	15	TRBJ1-2	TGCGCCAGCAGCCTCCAGACAGGGCTAAACTATGGCTACACCTTC	CASSLQTGLNYGYTF
-	TRBD1	TRBV28	15	TRBJ1-2	TGTGCCAGCAGGACCCGGACAGGGGGTGACTATGGCTACACCTTC	CASRTRTGGDYGYTF
-	TRBD1	TRBV19	15	TRBJ2-3	TGTGCCAGTAGTATAACCGGACAGGGCACAGATACGCAGTATTTT	CASSITGQGTDTQYF
-	-	TRBV6-5	14	TRBJ1-4	TGTGCCAGCAGAACAGGGTGGGCTAATGAAAAACTGTTTTTT	CASRTGWANEKLFF
-	TRBD2	TRBV2	14	TRBJ2-3	TGTGCCAGCAGCTGGACTAGCGGAACAGATACGCAGTATTTT	CASSWTSGTDTQYF
-	-	TRBV5-1	13	TRBJ2-1	TGCGCCAGCAGCTTGCAGATTGTCAATGAGCAGTTCTTC	CASSLQIVNEQFF